This T cell receptor beta chain was identified during a study of cytomegalovirus exposure and HLA in healthy donors. While the first cohort had 700 or so subjects, the donors belonged to the separate validation cohort of about 110 subjects. CDR3 length: 14 residues. Trimming removed 2 bases at V and 5 bases at J, with 13 bases between. Germline CDR1 reads SGHRS; CDR2 reads YFSETQ. Data came from immunoSEQ multiplex PCR; TCRdb stores just in-frame clones and leaves some out. The sample includes some 260,000 clones, around 90% seen only once; the top ten take approximately 3.1%. This receptor was taken from a woman in her twenties or thirties in good health and CMV-seronegative. Sequenced material: PBMCs. The chain joins TRBV5-1 to TRBJ2-5, with D unresolved. The CDR3 loop is CASSLVLQPETQYF. In nucleotides, the CDR3 is TGCGCCAGCAGCTTAGTATTACAACCTGAGACCCAGTACTTC.